Described below is a single T cell receptor (beta chain) sequence and its context. Its antigen is unidentified. Time point denoted: new active TB diagnosis, blood taken before or within 7 days of starting treatment. Active tuberculosis patients were new diagnoses, HIV-seronegative, South African, and aged 18 years or older. This sample is part of a study of T cells in tuberculosis. Study-wide background: Within 7 days of starting treatment, or before, PBMC were stored.

Study-level results: Active tuberculosis patients had shorter CDR3-alpha; the beta difference was nonsignificant. Classification accuracy was over 85% (AUROC around 0.9) with the GMM-specific repertoire.

The data were produced by immunoSEQ multiplex PCR, yet TCRdb's version contains in-frame clones alone and is incomplete. Of under 50,000 clones detected, approximately 94% appear once; the ten largest clones hold about 4.1%. CDR1 and CDR2 (germline): SNHLY, FYNNEI. The CDR3 covers 12 residues. Trimming left V 6 bases short and J 4 bases short, with 10 bases between. This sample comprised PBMCs, obtained at tuberculosis diagnosis. The chain couples TRBV2 to TRBJ2-7, with no clear D. The clonotype originates from an adult with tuberculosis. CDR3 coding DNA: TGTGCCAGCAGCTATTCTGGTTACGAGCAGTACTTC. Its translation is CASSYSGYEQYF.